This TCR beta chain originates from a study of shared clonotypes between healthy human individuals. Naive CD8 cells, CD45RO-negative and positively selected for CCR7, excluded terminally differentiated effector memory CD45RA+ cells. Only Caucasian adults living in Nashville, Tennessee served as donors. As processed by the authors: ImmunoSEQ output held junction-only sequences without quality scores, so filtering differed. Assay used: immunoSEQ multiplex PCR; TCRdb lists only in-frame clones, some missing. The V and J calls and clone size are taken from that table; D and trimming were inferred from the DNA. The repertoire holds 750,000 to 1,000,000 clones, nearly 95% seen once, with around 24% in the top ten. This clonotype originated in a man aged 25-45 years in good health. The sequenced sample was naive CD8+ T cells sorted from blood.

In nucleotides, the CDR3 is TGTGCCAGCAGTGTCCGGGACAGGGAGGACAATGAGCAGTTCTTC. It specifies CASSVRDREDNEQFF. The rearrangement joins TRBV25-1 to TRBJ2-1; the match to TRBD1 covers 9 bases. CDR1 is MGHDK and CDR2 is SYGVNS in the germline V gene. V shed 4 bases, J shed 5 bases, and the junction held 6 bases outside the gene matches. The CDR3 totals 15 residues. The complete variable domain, with remaining parts taken from reference TRBV25-1 and TRBJ2-1, reads EADIYQTPRYLVIGTGKKITLECSQTMGHDKMYWYQQDPGMELHLIHYSYGVNSTEKGDLSSESTVSRIRTEHFPLTLESARPSHTSQYLCASSVRDREDNEQFFGPGTRLTVL.